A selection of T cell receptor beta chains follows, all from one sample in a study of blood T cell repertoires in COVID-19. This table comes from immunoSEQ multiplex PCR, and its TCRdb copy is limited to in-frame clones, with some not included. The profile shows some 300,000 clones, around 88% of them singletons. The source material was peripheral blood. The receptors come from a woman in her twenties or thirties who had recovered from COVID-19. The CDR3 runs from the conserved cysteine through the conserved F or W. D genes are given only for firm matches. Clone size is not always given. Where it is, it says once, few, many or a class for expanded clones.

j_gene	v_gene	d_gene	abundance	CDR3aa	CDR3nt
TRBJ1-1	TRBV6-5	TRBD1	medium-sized	CAGDQGENTEAFF	TGTGCCGGCGACCAGGGGGAGAACACTGAAGCTTTCTTT
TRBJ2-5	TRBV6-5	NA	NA	CASSRGAAQETQYF	TGTGCCAGCAGCCGCGGGGCAGCCCAAGAGACCCAGTACTTC
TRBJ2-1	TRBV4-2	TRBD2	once	CASSQGTLGGAYNEQFF	TGTGCCAGCAGCCAAGGCACTTTGGGGGGGGCCTACAATGAGCAGTTCTTC
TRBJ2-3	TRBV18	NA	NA	CASSRSRAGTDTQYF	TGTGCCAGCTCACGTAGCAGGGCGGGCACAGATACGCAGTATTTT
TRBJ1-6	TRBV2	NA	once	CASSPQGSNSPLHF	TGTGCCAGCAGTCCCCAGGGGAGCAATTCACCCCTCCACTTT
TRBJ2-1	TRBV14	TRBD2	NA	CASSPIAGDSYNEQFF	TGTGCCAGCAGCCCAATTGCGGGGGATTCCTACAATGAGCAGTTCTTC
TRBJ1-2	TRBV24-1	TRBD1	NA	CATSDGTGYYGYTF	TGTGCCACCAGTGACGGGACAGGGTACTATGGCTACACCTTC
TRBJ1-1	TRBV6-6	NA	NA	CASSPPRGGGTEAFF	TGTGCCAGCAGTCCTCCGAGGGGGGGCGGCACTGAAGCTTTCTTT
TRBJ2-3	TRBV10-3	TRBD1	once	CAISILGTGLPDTQYF	TGTGCCATCAGCATTCTAGGGACAGGGCTGCCAGATACGCAGTATTTT
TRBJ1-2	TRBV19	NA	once	CASSIGGRDYGYTF	TGTGCCAGTAGTATAGGCGGCAGGGACTATGGCTACACCTTC
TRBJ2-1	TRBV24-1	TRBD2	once	CATSAAGAYNEQFF	TGTGCCACCAGTGCAGCGGGGGCATACAATGAGCAGTTCTTC
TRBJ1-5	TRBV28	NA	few	CASSPQNQPQHF	TGTGCCAGCAGTCCCCAGAATCAGCCCCAGCATTTT
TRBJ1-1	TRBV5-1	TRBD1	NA	CASSLDSRQGSGTEAFF	TGCGCCAGCAGCTTGGATTCGAGACAGGGGAGCGGCACTGAAGCTTTCTTT
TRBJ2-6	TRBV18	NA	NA	CASSPSSGANVLTF	TGTGCCAGCTCACCTAGCTCTGGGGCCAACGTCCTGACTTTC
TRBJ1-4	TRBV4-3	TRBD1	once	CASSQTKTQGANEKLFF	TGCGCCAGCAGCCAAACCAAAACACAGGGGGCTAATGAAAAACTGTTTTTT